The next 2 T cell receptor beta chains were all read from a single sample in a study of T cell responses to AZD1222 COVID-19 vaccine. Assay used: immunoSEQ multiplex PCR; TCRdb lists only in-frame clones, some missing. This repertoire shows 110,000 or so clones, around 86% found once; its top ten account for about 3%. Sequences were derived from peripheral blood, sampled 28 days after the second AZD1222 dose. The receptors derive from an adult who received the AZD1222 COVID-19 vaccine.

This chain joins TRBV5-6 and TRBJ1-1, with 8 bases fitting TRBD1. Looked up from germline, CDR1 is SGHDT and CDR2 is YYEEEE. V lost 0 bases to trimming and J lost 0 bases; unmatched junction nucleotides: 4. There are 16 residues in the CDR3. CDR3 sequence (DNA): TGTGCCAGCAGCTTGGGGCAGGGGGCCATGAACACTGAAGCTTTCTTT. Encoded protein: CASSLGQGAMNTEAFF.

The CDR3: CASSSTGNGQPQHF. The CDR3 bases are TGTGCCAGCAGTTCGACAGGGAACGGTCAGCCCCAGCATTTT. The chain is built from TRBV6-5 and TRBJ1-5, with TRBD1 identical over 7 bases. Trimming removed 4 bases from V and 6 bases from J; junction bases left unmatched: 6. Germline lookup yields CDR1 MNHEY and CDR2 SVGAGI. CDR3 length equals 14 residues.